This T cell receptor (beta chain) was obtained from a study of T cell repertoires in cytomegalovirus infection. The CDR3 runs to 14 residues. In germline, CDR1 is SGHAT, CDR2 FQDESV (reference sequence). The ends were cut back, 5 bases at V and 4 bases at J, with 9 bases in the middle. MiXCR, applied by TCRdb to the reads, yields one record per CDR3 protein. The sample includes hundreds of thousands of distinct CDR3 sequences, more than 25% seen only once; the top ten take over 11%. This clonotype was counted only a few times. The antigen remains undetermined. The clonotype was recovered from a human donor in good health (CMV status not recorded). Some clones in this sample may be carry-over from other donors' samples. Sequencing used cultured CD8+ T cells from PBMCs, obtained from culture after CMV antigen stimulation. The rearrangement uses TRBV11-1 and TRBJ1-6, with D unclear. The CDR3 sequence is CASSEVSYNSPLHF. The CDR3, as DNA: TGTGCCAGCAGCGAGGTATCTTATAATTCACCCCTCCACTTT.